These 7 T cell receptor beta chains were sequenced from one sample in a study of blood T cell repertoires in COVID-19. Assay used: immunoSEQ multiplex PCR; TCRdb lists only in-frame clones, some missing. In the table there are roughly 380,000 clones, over 75% of which are singletons. Sequenced sample: peripheral blood. These receptors all stem from a woman aged 40 to 50 with COVID-19, enrolled during active disease.

The chain carries TRBV6-5 and TRBJ1-2, with D maybe TRBD1 (6 bases). The CDR3 has 15 residues. Germline assignment: CDR1 MNHEY and CDR2 SVGAGI. V lost 6 bases to trimming and J lost 0 bases, with 14 bases between them. CDR3 protein: CASRRAGATNYGYTF. CDR3 in DNA: TGTGCCAGCAGGCGCGCGGGGGCTACTAACTATGGCTACACCTTC.

The CDR3 spells CASSVEEGATEAFF. The CDR3 region has the DNA TGTGCCAGCAGCGTAGAGGAGGGGGCCACTGAAGCTTTCTTT. V is TRBV9 and J is TRBJ1-1; 7 positions agree with TRBD1. The CDR3 is 14 amino acids. The ends lost 0 bases at V and 4 bases at J; junction bases unmatched: 3. Germline loops: CDR1 SGDLS, CDR2 YYNGEE.

The chain carries TRBV27 and TRBJ1-5; D unclear. Germline V gene sequence: CDR1 MNHEY, CDR2 SMNVEV (reference sequence). CDR3 length: 16 amino acids. The ends were cut back, 0 bases at V and 0 bases at J, with 9 bases in the middle. DNA of the CDR3: TGTGCCAGCAGTTTATCGCCAGACTTTAGCAATCAGCCCCAGCATTTT. Translation gives CASSLSPDFSNQPQHF.

This clone was picked up a small number of times. The chain employs TRBV10-3 and TRBJ2-7, with 8 bases that match TRBD1. The trim removed 7 bases at V and 2 bases at J, leaving 16 bases unmatched. The CDR3 runs 17 residues. Germline-derived CDR1 and CDR2 are ENHRY and SYGVKD. The DNA for the CDR3 is TGTGCCATCACCACGGACAGGGAGAACCAACTTACCTACGAGCAGTACTTC. Amino acids: CAITTDRENQLTYEQYF.

This clone was observed a single time. The gene calls are TRBV4-3 and TRBJ2-2; 13 bases line up with TRBD2. The V gene's germline CDR1 is LGHNA and CDR2 YSLEER. Germline trimming cut 1 base from V and 6 bases from J; bases unmatched to any gene: 5. The CDR3 runs 17 residues. The CDR3 nucleotides are TGCGCCAGCAGCCAAGTAACTAGCGGGGGGGCCGCCGGGGAGCTGTTTTTT. It specifies CASSQVTSGGAAGELFF.

The J gene is TRBJ2-3, the V gene TRBV4-2, with D perhaps TRBD2 (7 bases). V was pared by 4 bases and J by 0 bases, with 17 bases between. CDR3 length equals 17 residues. The V gene's germline CDR1 is LGHNA and CDR2 YNFKEQ. CDR3 in DNA: TGTGCCAGCAGCCCCCAAGGGGGGGTACCTAGCACAGATACGCAGTATTTT. Translated: CASSPQGGVPSTDTQYF.

This clone was observed at least ten times. This rearrangement joins TRBV4-3 to TRBJ2-7, with 11 bases matching TRBD1. J gave up 3 bases and V 0 bases, and 4 bases lay outside the gene matches. Looked up from germline, CDR1 is LGHNA and CDR2 is YSLEER. The CDR3 loop spans 16 amino acids. CDR3 amino acids: CASSQDEGTGGYEQYF. In DNA, the CDR3 is TGCGCCAGCAGCCAAGACGAAGGGACAGGGGGCTACGAGCAGTACTTC.